Sequencing of this T cell receptor (beta chain) was carried out in a study of T cell responses to AZD1222 COVID-19 vaccine. Only in-frame clones appear in the TCRdb table, and some are missing; sequencing was by immunoSEQ multiplex PCR. The sample lists 150,000 or so clones, about nine tenths occurring once. The CDR3 length is 15 residues. The V gene's germline CDR1 is MNHEY and CDR2 SVGAGI. V was shortened by 6 bases and J by 5 bases, with 20 bases between the two germline ends. In its sample, this clone was seen a few times. The chain couples TRBV6-5 to TRBJ2-7; D might be TRBD2 (7 bases). Here the sequenced sample was peripheral blood, taken on day 0 of AZD1222 vaccination. The receptor was derived from an adult in good health. The CDR3 sequence is CASSTLGGGSHEQYF. CDR3 bases: TGTGCCAGCAGCACCCTAGGGGGGGGATCCCACGAGCAGTACTTC.